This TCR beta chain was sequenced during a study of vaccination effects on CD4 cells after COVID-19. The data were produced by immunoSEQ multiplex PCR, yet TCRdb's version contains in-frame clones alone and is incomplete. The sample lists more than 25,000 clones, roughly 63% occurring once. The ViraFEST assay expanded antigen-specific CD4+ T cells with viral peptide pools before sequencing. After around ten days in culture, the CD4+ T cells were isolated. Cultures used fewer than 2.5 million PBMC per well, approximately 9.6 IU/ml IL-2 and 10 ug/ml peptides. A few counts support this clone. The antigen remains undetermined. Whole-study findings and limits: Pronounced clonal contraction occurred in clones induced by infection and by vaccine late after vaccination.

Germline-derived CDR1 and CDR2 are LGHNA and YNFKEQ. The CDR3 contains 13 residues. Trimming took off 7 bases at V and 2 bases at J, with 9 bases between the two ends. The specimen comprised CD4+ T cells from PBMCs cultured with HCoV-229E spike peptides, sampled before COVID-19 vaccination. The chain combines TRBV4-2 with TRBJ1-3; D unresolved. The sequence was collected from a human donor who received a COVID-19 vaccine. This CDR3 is CASNHATGNTIYF. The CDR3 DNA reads TGTGCCAGCAACCACGCTACTGGAAACACCATATATTTT.